The 24 T cell receptor beta chains reported below all come from one sample, sequenced in a study of shared clonotypes between healthy human individuals. Libraries were prepared by immunoSEQ multiplex PCR; TCRdb keeps only in-frame clonotypes and omits some of them. This table has fewer than 650,000 clones, roughly four fifths appearing once. Specimen: PBMCs. These receptors came from a woman in her thirties or forties in good health. Some clones in this sample may be carry-over from other donors' samples.

This clone was detected only once. This chain joins TRBV11-2 and TRBJ1-1; D perhaps matches TRBD1 (5 bases). The germline V gene encodes CDR1 SGHAT and CDR2 FQNNGV. V was trimmed by 4 bases and J by 3 bases, leaving 15 bases between them. CDR3 length equals 15 residues. The CDR3 loop is CASSSRGGWHTEAFF. The DNA for the CDR3 is TGTGCCAGCAGCTCCCGGGGGGGTTGGCACACTGAAGCTTTCTTT.

In DNA form, the CDR3 reads TGTGCCAGCAGCTTAGGGACTAGCGGAGATACCGGCACAGATACGCAGTATTTT. Encoded protein: CASSLGTSGDTGTDTQYF. The chain joins TRBV5-4 to TRBJ2-3, with 11 bases matching TRBD2. The CDR3 extends over 18 amino acids. Germline V gene data show CDR1 as SGHNT and CDR2 as YYREEE (reference sequence). Losses at the gene ends were 2 bases for V and 1 base for J; bases not matched to a gene: 9.

The chain joins TRBV7-2 to TRBJ2-3; 11 bases map to TRBD2. Trimming cost V 1 base and J 6 bases; bases outside gene matches: 9. Germline V gene data show CDR1 as SGHTA and CDR2 as FQGNSA. This CDR3 region has 17 residues. The CDR3 sequence is CASSLVLAGEGPDTQYF. The CDR3 nucleotides read TGTGCCAGCAGCTTAGTACTAGCGGGAGAGGGGCCGGATACGCAGTATTTT.

This clone occurred many times. This chain links TRBV9 with TRBJ1-5; 7 positions agree with TRBD1. The CDR3 length is 16 residues. Trimming at V came to 4 bases and at J to 7 bases, leaving 14 bases not matched to a gene. From germline, CDR1 is SGDLS and CDR2 YYNGEE. The CDR3 sequence: CASSSKRYGGGQPQHF. The DNA of the CDR3 is TGTGCCAGCAGCTCCAAGAGGTACGGAGGGGGCCAGCCCCAGCATTTT.

This chain links TRBV19 with TRBJ1-4; a weak D match, TRBD1 (5 bases). Trimming stripped 10 bases from V and 7 bases from J, with 13 bases between. Germline V gives CDR1 LNHDA, CDR2 SQIVND (reference sequence). CDR3 size: 12 residues. The CDR3 DNA reads as TGTGCCACTGGGGCAGGTGCTGAAAAACTGTTTTTT. Amino acid sequence: CATGAGAEKLFF.

This chain uses TRBV5-1 with TRBJ1-3; 8 bases map to TRBD1. CDR1 is SGHRS and CDR2 is YFSETQ in the germline V gene. V lost 2 bases to trimming and J lost 3 bases; unmatched junction nucleotides: 7. The CDR3 is made up of 16 amino acids. CDR3 nucleotide sequence: TGCGCCAGCAGCTTCCGACAGGGGACGGTTGGAAACACCATATATTTT. It yields the protein CASSFRQGTVGNTIYF.

The J gene is TRBJ1-5, the V gene TRBV6-1; D gene ambiguous. The CDR3 runs 15 residues. Germline loops: CDR1 MNHNS, CDR2 SASEGT. Deletions cut 1 base from V and 1 base from J, with 8 bases between. CDR3 in amino acids: CASSEGRQSNQPQHF. The CDR3 nucleotides are TGTGCCAGCAGTGAAGGCCGGCAGAGCAATCAGCCCCAGCATTTT.

The genes are TRBV9 and TRBJ2-3, with TRBD2 identical over 14 bases. Germline assignment: CDR1 SGDLS and CDR2 YYNGEE. Losses at the gene ends were 3 bases for V and 6 bases for J; bases not matched to a gene: 9. The CDR3 consists of 17 residues. The CDR3 DNA follows: TGTGCCAGCAGCGCGGGACTAGCGGGAGTGGTGTCGGATACGCAGTATTTT. It encodes CASSAGLAGVVSDTQYF.

The chain uses TRBV5-6 and TRBJ2-5, with 10 bases identical to TRBD1. Germline-derived CDR1 and CDR2 are SGHDT and YYEEEE. J lost 11 bases, V lost 4 bases, and 11 bases had no gene match. The CDR3 spans 14 residues. The CDR3 loop is CASSVGTGQGEQYF. For the CDR3, the DNA is TGTGCCAGCAGCGTGGGGACAGGACAGGGGGAGCAGTACTTC.

This chain links TRBV11-2 with TRBJ2-1; no firm D call. The germline V and J ends were trimmed by 1 base and 10 bases, with 11 bases remaining between them. The CDR3 covers 13 residues. Germline V gene lookup returns CDR1 SGHAT and CDR2 FQNNGV. CDR3 in DNA: TGTGCCAGCAGCTTAGCGCCAGAAATAGAGCAGTTCTTC. Translation gives CASSLAPEIEQFF. The complete variable domain, with remaining parts taken from reference TRBV11-2 and TRBJ2-1, reads EAGVAQSPRYKIIEKRQSVAFWCNPISGHATLYWYQQILGQGPKLLIQFQNNGVVDDSQLPKDRFSAERLKGVDSTLKIQPAKLEDSAVYLCASSLAPEIEQFFGPGTRLTVL.

The rearrangement uses TRBV5-6 and TRBJ1-4; D not resolved. Germline CDR1 is SGHDT and CDR2 is YYEEEE. The CDR3 is 16 residues long. V was trimmed by 1 base and J by 4 bases, leaving 14 bases between them. DNA for the CDR3: TGTGCCAGCAGCTTGTTACCACAGATGGTTAATGAAAAACTGTTTTTT. It encodes CASSLLPQMVNEKLFF. The variable domain in full, with the rest retrieved from reference TRBV5-6 and TRBJ1-4, is DAGVTQSPTHLIKTRGQQVTLRCSPKSGHDTVSWYQQALGQGPQFIFQYYEEEERQRGNFPDRFSGHQFPNYSSELNVNALLLGDSALYLCASSLLPQMVNEKLFFGSGTQLSVL.

This clone was observed a single time. The rearrangement links TRBV19 to TRBJ2-1, with 10 bases that match TRBD2. V dropped 5 bases and J dropped 7; count of bases not matched to a gene: 5. CDR3 length equals 14 residues. From germline, CDR1 is LNHDA and CDR2 SQIVND (reference sequence). The CDR3 protein is CASSSSGSRNEQFF. DNA for the CDR3: TGTGCCAGTAGTTCTAGCGGGAGTAGGAATGAGCAGTTCTTC.

This clone was recorded once. The gene calls are TRBV7-3 and TRBJ1-2; weak D call: TRBD1 (5 bases). Germline assignment: CDR1 SGHTA and CDR2 FQGTGA. Trimming removed 5 bases at V and 3 bases at J, with 16 bases between. The CDR3 contains 15 residues. The CDR3 here is CASSPAAGGYYGYTF. The CDR3 DNA reads TGTGCCAGCAGCCCCGCCGCGGGGGGGTACTATGGCTACACCTTC.

The V and J genes are TRBV4-3 and TRBJ2-3; D is unresolved. Germline V gives CDR1 LGHNA, CDR2 YSLEER. V gave up 1 base and J gave up 1 base, with 18 bases separating them. The CDR3 has 18 residues. The CDR3 DNA sequence: TGCGCCAGCAGCCAAGGTGGTCCGGAGAACTATCGCACAGATACGCAGTATTTT. Its translation: CASSQGGPENYRTDTQYF.

The V gene is TRBV28, the J gene TRBJ2-7; 14 bases fit TRBD2. With 5 bases clipped from V and 9 bases from J, the junction kept 9 bases outside the gene matches. The germline V gene has CDR1 MDHEN and CDR2 SYDVKM. The CDR3 consists of 15 residues. The CDR3 DNA reads as TGTGCCAGCAGTGCCCCGACTAGCGGGAGGGCCCGGCAGTACTTC. Translation gives CASSAPTSGRARQYF.

This chain uses TRBV28 with TRBJ2-6; 8 bases are a match to TRBD1. Germline lookup yields CDR1 MDHEN and CDR2 SYDVKM. CDR3 length equals 17 residues. V lost 7 bases to trimming and J lost 0 bases; unmatched junction nucleotides: 8. This chain's CDR3 is CASNSGGAFSGANVLTF. The CDR3 DNA is TGTGCCAGCAATTCAGGGGGCGCCTTCTCTGGGGCCAACGTCCTGACTTTC.

The rearrangement uses TRBV7-2 and TRBJ2-2; D not resolved. CDR1 is SGHTA, CDR2 FQGNSA, per germline. There are 17 residues in the CDR3. The ends were cut back, 1 base at V and 0 bases at J, with 12 bases in the middle. The CDR3 DNA is TGTGCCAGCAGCTTAGACTGGAGTTCTGCGAACACCGGGGAGCTGTTTTTT. Translated: CASSLDWSSANTGELFF.

In this sample, this clone turned up once. Other nucleotide sequences in the sample specify the same CDR3. The chain uses TRBV5-1 and TRBJ1-2; D is possibly TRBD1 (5 bases). The CDR3 has 12 amino acids. The V and J ends lost 1 base and 6 bases respectively, with 7 bases between them. Germline CDR1 and CDR2: SGHRS and YFSETQ. CDR3 DNA: TGCGCCAGCAGCTTGCAGGGAAATGGCTACACCTTC. Residues: CASSLQGNGYTF. Drawing the rest from reference TRBV5-1 and TRBJ1-2, the complete variable domain is KAGVTQTPRYLIKTRGQQVTLSCSPISGHRSVSWYQQTPGQGLQFLFEYFSETQRNKGNFPGRFSGRQFSNSRSEMNVSTLELGDSALYLCASSLQGNGYTFGSGTRLTVV.

The gene calls are TRBV28 and TRBJ1-2; 7 bases map to TRBD1. V lost 4 bases to trimming and J lost 4 bases; unmatched junction nucleotides: 9. Germline CDR1 reads MDHEN; CDR2 reads SYDVKM. This CDR3 spans 15 amino acids. The DNA of the CDR3 is TGTGCCAGCAGTTGGAACAGGGGAAGTGGCTATGGCTACACCTTC. Translation: CASSWNRGSGYGYTF.

This clone occurred a few times. The chain combines TRBV5-1 with TRBJ2-2, with D possibly TRBD1 on 6 matching bases. In germline, CDR1 is SGHRS, CDR2 YFSETQ. CDR3 size: 16 residues. V was pared by 3 bases and J by 0 bases, with 12 bases between. The chain's CDR3 is CASSWTARANTGELFF. The DNA for the CDR3 is TGCGCCAGCAGCTGGACAGCGCGCGCGAACACCGGGGAGCTGTTTTTT.

The chain combines TRBV7-6 with TRBJ2-7, with 7 bases fitting TRBD1. Germline-derived CDR1 and CDR2 are SGHVS and FNYEAQ. This CDR3 has 14 amino acids. Trimming removed 4 bases from V and 2 bases from J; junction bases left unmatched: 5. The DNA for the CDR3 is TGTGCCAGCAGCTCCCGACAGGGAACCTACGAGCAGTACTTC. Its translation: CASSSRQGTYEQYF. The full variable domain, completed using reference TRBV7-6 and TRBJ2-7, is GAGVSQSPRYKVTKRGQDVALRCDPISGHVSLYWYRQALGQGPEFLTYFNYEAQQDKSGLPNDRFSAERPEGSISTLTIQRTEQRDSAMYRCASSSRQGTYEQYFGPGTRLTVT.

As to this clone: The sample holds other DNA sequences that translate to the same CDR3. The rearrangement uses TRBV6-1 and TRBJ2-7; 8 bases align to TRBD2. Germline assignment: CDR1 MNHNS and CDR2 SASEGT. V was pared by 4 bases and J by 3 bases, with 5 bases of the junction left unmatched. The length of the CDR3 is 14 residues. CDR3 nucleotides: TGTGCCAGCAGTGTGGCGGGAGGCAGCTACGAGCAGTACTTC. Translating it yields CASSVAGGSYEQYF.

With regard to this clone: Sequence at one end of the junction differs from germline and may be a read error. V and J are TRBV30 and TRBJ2-4; the D gene could be TRBD1 or TRBD2 (6 bases each). The CDR3 totals 13 residues. Germline values: CDR1 GTSNPN, CDR2 SVGIG (reference sequence). The CDR3 bases are TGTGCCTGGAGTGTGACCGGCGGGGACATTCGGTACTTC. Translating gives CAWSVTGGDIRYF.

This clone has a handful of counts. V is TRBV30 and J is TRBJ1-1; unclear D gene. Per germline, CDR1 GTSNPN and CDR2 SVGIG (reference sequence). The CDR3 loop spans 12 amino acids. The germline V and J ends were trimmed by 8 bases and 2 bases, with 12 bases remaining between them. The CDR3: CAGKKLNTEAFF. The DNA of the CDR3 is TGTGCCGGAAAAAAGTTAAACACTGAAGCTTTCTTT.